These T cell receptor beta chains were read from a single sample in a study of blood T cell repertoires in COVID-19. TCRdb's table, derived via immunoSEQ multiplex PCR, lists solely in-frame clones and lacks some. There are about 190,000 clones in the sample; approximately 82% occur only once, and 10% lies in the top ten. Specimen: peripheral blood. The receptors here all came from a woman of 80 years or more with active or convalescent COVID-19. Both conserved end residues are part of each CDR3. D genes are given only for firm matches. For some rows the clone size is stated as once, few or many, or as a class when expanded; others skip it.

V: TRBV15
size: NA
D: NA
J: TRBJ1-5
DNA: TGTGCCACCAGCAGTAATCATCAGCCCCAGCATTTT
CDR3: CATSSNHQPQHF

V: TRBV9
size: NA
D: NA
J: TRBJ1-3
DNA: TGTGCCAGCAGCGTCTGGGTGTCCGGGGGAGGAAACACCATATATTTT
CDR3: CASSVWVSGGGNTIYF

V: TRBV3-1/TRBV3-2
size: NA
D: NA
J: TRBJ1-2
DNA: TGTGCCACTAAACAGAGCACAATAAACTATGGCTACACCTTC
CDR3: CATKQSTINYGYTF

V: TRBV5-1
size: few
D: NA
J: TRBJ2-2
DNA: TGCGCCAGCAGCCCTAGGCCCGACACCGGGGAGCTGTTTTTT
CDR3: CASSPRPDTGELFF

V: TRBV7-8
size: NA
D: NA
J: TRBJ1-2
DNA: TGTGCCAGCAGCCCGGACAGCTATGGCTACACCTTC
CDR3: CASSPDSYGYTF

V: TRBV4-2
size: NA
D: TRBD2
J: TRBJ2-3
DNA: TGTGCCAGCAGGGGAATGGGGAGGGCTGGCACAGATACGCAGTATTTT
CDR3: CASRGMGRAGTDTQYF

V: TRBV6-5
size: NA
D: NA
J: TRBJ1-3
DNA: TGTGCCAGCAGTTTGACAGCTCCCTCTGGAAACACCATATATTTT
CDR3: CASSLTAPSGNTIYF

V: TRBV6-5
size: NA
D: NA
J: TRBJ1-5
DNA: TGTGCCAGCAGTTACGCTCCGCGGGGGAGAAATCAGCCCCAGCATTTT
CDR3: CASSYAPRGRNQPQHF

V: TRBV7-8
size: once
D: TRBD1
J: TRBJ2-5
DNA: TGTGCCAGCAGCCGGGGACAGCAAGAGACCCAGTACTTC
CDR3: CASSRGQQETQYF

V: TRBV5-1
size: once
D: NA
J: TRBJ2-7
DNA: TGCGCCAGCAGCTTGGAAGGGGTTCAGTACTTC
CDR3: CASSLEGVQYF

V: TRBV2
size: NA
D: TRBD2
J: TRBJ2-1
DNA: TGTGCCAGCAGTGTACTAGCGGGAGCGGGGAATGAGCAGTTCTTC
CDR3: CASSVLAGAGNEQFF

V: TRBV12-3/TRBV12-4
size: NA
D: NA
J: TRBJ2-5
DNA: TGTGCCAGCCAGGCCCGGGGGACCCAGTACTTC
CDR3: CASQARGTQYF

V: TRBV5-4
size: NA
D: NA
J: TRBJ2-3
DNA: TGTGCCAGCAGCTTCGGAAGTTTGAGGGGCACAGATACGCAGTATTTT
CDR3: CASSFGSLRGTDTQYF

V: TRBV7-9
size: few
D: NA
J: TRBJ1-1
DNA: TGTGCCAGCAGCCCGAGGGACACCGGGGTCACTGAAGCTTTCTTT
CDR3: CASSPRDTGVTEAFF

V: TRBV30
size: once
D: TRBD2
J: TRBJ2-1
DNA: TGTGCCTGGAGTCCTGCTAGCGGCTCCTACAATGAGCAGTTCTTC
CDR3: CAWSPASGSYNEQFF

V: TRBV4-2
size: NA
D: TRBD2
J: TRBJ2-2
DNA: TGTGCCAGCAGCCAAACTAGCGGGAGTGGGACCGGGGAGCTGTTTTTT
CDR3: CASSQTSGSGTGELFF

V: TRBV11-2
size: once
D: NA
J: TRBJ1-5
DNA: TGTGCCAGCAGCTTAGGTCGGTCTTCGGGACAGCCCCAGCATTTT
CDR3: CASSLGRSSGQPQHF

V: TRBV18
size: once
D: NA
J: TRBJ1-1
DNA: TGTGCCAGCTCACCAACTAGGGCGGGTACTGAAGCTTTCTTT
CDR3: CASSPTRAGTEAFF

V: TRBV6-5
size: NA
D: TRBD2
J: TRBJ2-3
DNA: TGTGCCAGCAAGTCTAGCGGAGATACGCAGTATTTT
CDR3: CASKSSGDTQYF

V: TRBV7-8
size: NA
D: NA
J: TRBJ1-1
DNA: TGTGCCAGCAGCTCCTTCCAGGGTTTGATGAACACTGAAGCTTTCTTT
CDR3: CASSSFQGLMNTEAFF

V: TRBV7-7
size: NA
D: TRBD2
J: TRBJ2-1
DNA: TGTGCTAGCAGCCCCCCTAGCGGGAGGGTCGACTACAATGAGCAGTTCTTC
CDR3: CASSPPSGRVDYNEQFF

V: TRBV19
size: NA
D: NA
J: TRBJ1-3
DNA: TGTGCCAGTAGTATGACAGGAGATGGAAACACCATATATTTT
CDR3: CASSMTGDGNTIYF

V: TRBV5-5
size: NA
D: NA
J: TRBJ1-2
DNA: TGTGCCAGCAGCTTGGACGGAGCTAATGGCTACACCTTC
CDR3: CASSLDGANGYTF

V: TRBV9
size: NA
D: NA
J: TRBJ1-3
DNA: TGTGCCAGCAGCGTAGAAGAGTTCTCTGGAAACACCATATATTTT
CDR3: CASSVEEFSGNTIYF

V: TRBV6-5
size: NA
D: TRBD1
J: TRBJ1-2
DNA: TGTGCCAGCAGTTCGAACAGGGGGCCGGGCTACACCTTC
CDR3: CASSSNRGPGYTF

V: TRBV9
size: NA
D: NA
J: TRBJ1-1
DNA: TGTGCCAGCAGCGTGACGGACATGAACACTGAAGCTTTCTTT
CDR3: CASSVTDMNTEAFF

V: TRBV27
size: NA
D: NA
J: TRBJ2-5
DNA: TGTGCCAGCAGAAATCGGTTTAGCCCTTACCAAGAGACCCAGTACTTC
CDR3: CASRNRFSPYQETQYF

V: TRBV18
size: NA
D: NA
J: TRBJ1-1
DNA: TGTGCCAGCTCACGACGGCCTCCGTCGGGGATTGACACTGAAGCTTTCTTT
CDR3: CASSRRPPSGIDTEAFF

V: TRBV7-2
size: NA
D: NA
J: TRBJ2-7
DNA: TGTGCCAGCAGCTTAGGTCAAGCGGGACACTCCTACGAGCAGTACTTC
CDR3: CASSLGQAGHSYEQYF

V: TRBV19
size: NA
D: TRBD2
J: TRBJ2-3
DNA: TGTGCCAGTAGTATGGTAGCGGGAGGACCAGATACGCAGTATTTT
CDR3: CASSMVAGGPDTQYF

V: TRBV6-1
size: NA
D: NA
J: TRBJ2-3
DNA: TGTGCCAGCAGTGAAGGGTCAGCGGTCGGTGATACGCAGTATTTT
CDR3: CASSEGSAVGDTQYF